This T cell receptor beta chain was identified during a study of control samples from healthy donors and cancer patients. This CDR3 is 14 amino acids long. Per germline, CDR1 SGHTA and CDR2 FQGTGA. Trimming removed 5 bases from V and 1 base from J, with 11 bases in between. Produced via immunoSEQ multiplex PCR; TCRdb's table is partial and in-frame only. The data hold about 110,000 clones, with 75% to 90% observed a single time. The sequence came from a woman aged 45-60 years in good health. This chain joins TRBV7-3 and TRBJ1-1, with a possible D match to TRBD1 (6 bases). The material sequenced was blood. CDR3 residues: CASSPQGKNTEAFF. For the CDR3, the DNA is TGTGCCAGCAGCCCACAGGGTAAGAACACTGAAGCTTTCTTT.